These T cell receptor beta chains were read from a single sample in a study of cytomegalovirus exposure and HLA in healthy donors. The protocol was immunoSEQ multiplex PCR, while the TCRdb copy is restricted to in-frame clones and leaves out a portion. The repertoire has 70,000 to 95,000 clones, 65% to 85% of them found once; the top ten carry around 2%. The sample was PBMCs. These receptors all come from a man between 18 and 29 years old in good health and CMV-seronegative. The CDR3 runs from the conserved cysteine through the conserved F or W. Each record gives: clone size, D gene, J gene, V gene, CDR3 protein, CDR3 DNA. A D gene is named only where the DNA matches it firmly. Only some rows state a clone size, as once, few, many or a class for expanded clones.

NA	TRBD1	TRBJ1-1	TRBV30	CAWSSGQGALGTEAFF	TGTGCCTGGAGTTCCGGACAGGGGGCGCTTGGCACTGAAGCTTTCTTT
NA	NA	TRBJ1-1	TRBV19	CASRHRAENTEAFF	TGTGCCAGTAGACACAGAGCGGAGAACACTGAAGCTTTCTTT
NA	TRBD2	TRBJ2-3	TRBV12-5	CASGPRGVISTDTQYF	TGTGCTAGTGGCCCGCGGGGGGTAATTAGCACAGATACGCAGTATTTT
NA	TRBD1	TRBJ1-2	TRBV6-5	CASRRQGILYGYTF	TGTGCCAGCAGAAGACAGGGTATACTCTATGGCTACACCTTC
NA	NA	TRBJ1-2	TRBV5-4	CASSLPQGLYGYTF	TGTGCCAGCAGCTTGCCCCAGGGACTCTATGGCTACACCTTC
few	NA	TRBJ2-5	TRBV6-5	CASSLGSTLQETQYF	TGTGCCAGCAGTCTAGGTTCGACGTTACAAGAGACCCAGTACTTC
NA	TRBD1	TRBJ1-5	TRBV7-3	CASSLRDRVNNQPQHF	TGTGCCAGCAGCTTGAGGGACAGGGTTAACAATCAGCCCCAGCATTTT
NA	NA	TRBJ1-5	TRBV2	CASSDADGGDQPQHF	TGTGCCAGCAGTGACGCTGACGGGGGGGATCAGCCCCAGCATTTT
NA	NA	TRBJ2-7	TRBV2	CASVGAEPYEQYF	TGTGCCAGCGTTGGGGCCGAACCCTACGAGCAGTACTTC
NA	TRBD2	TRBJ2-3	TRBV5-1	CASTGTTEDTQYF	TGCGCCAGCACCGGGACTACCGAGGATACGCAGTATTTT
NA	NA	TRBJ1-1	TRBV4-1	CASSQLDTEIYEAFF	TGCGCCAGCAGCCAACTGGACACCGAAATTTACGAAGCTTTCTTT
NA	NA	TRBJ2-4	TRBV21-1	CASSKAQVSSVLAKNIQYF	TGTGCCAGCAGCAAAGCGCAGGTATCGTCGGTACTAGCCAAAAACATTCAGTACTTC
NA	NA	TRBJ2-2	TRBV7-9	CASSLPHRENTGELFF	TGTGCCAGCAGCTTACCGCACAGGGAGAACACCGGGGAGCTGTTTTTT
NA	TRBD1	TRBJ2-1	TRBV5-1	CASSTRGRGAYNEQFF	TGCGCCAGCAGCACAAGGGGGCGCGGAGCCTACAATGAGCAGTTCTTC
NA	TRBD2	TRBJ2-2	TRBV5-5	CASGLGGEIGELFF	TGTGCCAGCGGATTGGGGGGGGAAATCGGGGAGCTGTTTTTT
NA	NA	TRBJ2-5	TRBV18	CASSPGEETQYF	TGTGCCAGCTCACCCGGGGAAGAGACCCAGTACTTC
once	TRBD2	TRBJ2-3	TRBV6-6	CASSYSSGAEDTQYF	TGTGCCAGCAGTTACAGTAGCGGGGCGGAAGATACGCAGTATTTT
NA	NA	TRBJ1-6	TRBV6-1	CACRRQNSNSPLHF	TGTGCCTGCAGACGACAGAATAGCAATTCACCCCTCCACTTT
NA	NA	TRBJ1-1	TRBV29-1	CSVARGPNEAFF	TGCAGCGTTGCGCGGGGTCCAAATGAAGCTTTCTTT
once	NA	TRBJ2-3	TRBV18	CASSPGAGDTQYF	TGTGCCAGCTCACCAGGGGCGGGGGATACGCAGTATTTT
NA	NA	TRBJ2-2	TRBV10-3	CAISGSANTGELFF	TGTGCCATCAGTGGGAGCGCGAACACCGGGGAGCTGTTTTTT
once	TRBD2	TRBJ2-1	TRBV7-9	CSSSATSGEYNEQFF	TGTTCCAGCAGCGCCACTAGCGGGGAGTACAATGAGCAGTTCTTC
NA	NA	TRBJ2-7	TRBV5-4	CASSLGGGPKQYF	TGTGCCAGCAGCTTGGGGGGGGGCCCTAAGCAGTACTTC
once	NA	TRBJ2-1	TRBV19	CASSIGGQGRGEQFF	TGTGCCAGTAGTATAGGGGGGCAGGGGAGGGGTGAGCAGTTCTTC
few	TRBD1	TRBJ2-4	TRBV6-5	CASSYKGQGINIQYF	TGTGCCAGCAGTTACAAGGGACAGGGGATTAACATTCAGTACTTC